These 22 T cell receptor beta chains were all obtained from the same sample, sequenced in a study of shared clonotypes between healthy human individuals. Assay: immunoSEQ multiplex PCR; the TCRdb copy retains only in-frame clones and omits some. The data hold some 1,100,000 clones, with about 84% observed a single time. Material for sequencing was memory CD4+ T cells from PBMCs. Described subset: CD45RA-negative fraction. These receptors were obtained from a man aged 18-30 years in good health. Some clones in this sample may be carry-over from other donors' samples.

The chain is built from TRBV18 and TRBJ1-3; D gene unclear. The V end lost 6 bases, the J end lost 3 bases, and 9 bases lay between the germline ends. CDR1 KGHSH and CDR2 LQKENI come from the germline V gene. The CDR3 covers 13 residues. In DNA, the CDR3 is TGTGCCAGCTCGCCCGTATTTGGAAACACCATATATTTT. Amino acids: CASSPVFGNTIYF.

The gene calls are TRBV28 and TRBJ2-7; 8 bases map to TRBD2. Per germline, CDR1 MDHEN and CDR2 SYDVKM. J lost 2 bases, V lost 2 bases, and 14 bases had no gene match. CDR3 length: 18 amino acids. The CDR3 nucleotides read TGTGCCAGCAGTTTAAGAAGGGATAGCGGGACGCCGGCCTACGAGCAGTACTTC. Protein product: CASSLRRDSGTPAYEQYF. Together with reference TRBV28 and TRBJ2-7, the CDR3 gives the full variable domain: DVKVTQSSRYLVKRTGEKVFLECVQDMDHENMFWYRQDPGLGLRLIYFSYDVKMKEKGDIPEGYSVSREKKERFSLILESASTNQTSMYLCASSLRRDSGTPAYEQYFGPGTRLTVT.

The chain employs TRBV6-1 and TRBJ2-5; possibly TRBD1 or TRBD2 for D (7 bases each). The length of the CDR3 is 16 residues. Germline V gene data show CDR1 as MNHNS and CDR2 as SASEGT. Trimming took 1 base from V and 2 from J, leaving 14 bases between them. The CDR3 DNA reads as TGTGCCAGCAGTGAAGGGGCCAGGGGGGGTCAAGAGACCCAGTACTTC. It codes for CASSEGARGGQETQYF.

This chain connects TRBV11-2 to TRBJ2-5; 12 nucleotides line up with TRBD2. V shed 1 base, J shed 0 bases, and the junction held 9 bases outside the gene matches. The CDR3 runs to 19 residues. Germline loops: CDR1 SGHAT, CDR2 FQNNGV. CDR3 sequence (DNA): TGTGCCAGCAGCTTAGCAATGACTAGCGGGAGTCCGTACCAAGAGACCCAGTACTTC. It specifies CASSLAMTSGSPYQETQYF.

This clone was detected only a few times. The rearrangement links TRBV5-1 to TRBJ1-1; D perhaps matches TRBD1 (6 bases). Per the germline V gene, CDR1 is SGHRS and CDR2 is YFSETQ. The CDR3 sequence is 15 residues long. V shed 2 bases and J shed 3 bases, with 14 bases lying between them. The CDR3, as DNA: TGCGCCAGCAGCTTATCAGGGGCCGCGGACACTGAAGCTTTCTTT. Amino acids: CASSLSGAADTEAFF.

The chain couples TRBV23-1 to TRBJ2-2, with D perhaps given as TRBD1 or TRBD2 (5 bases each). TRBV23-1 is an ORF; its function is uncertain. The CDR3 covers 16 residues. The V end lost 5 bases, the J end lost 6 bases, and 19 bases lay between the germline ends. DNA for the CDR3: TGCGCCAGCAGTATGGGGGACGGGTGTAAATCCGGGGAGCTGTTTTTT. Amino acid sequence: CASSMGDGCKSGELFF.

This CDR3 is CAISEGGDSVFTGELFF. CDR3 coding DNA: TGTGCCATCAGTGAGGGTGGGGATTCAGTGTTTACCGGGGAGCTGTTTTTT. The V call is TRBV10-3, the J call TRBJ2-2; no clear D. This CDR3 is 17 amino acids long. Germline CDR1 and CDR2: ENHRY and SYGVKD. V dropped 2 bases and J dropped 5 bases, with 18 bases sitting between them.

This chain joins TRBV2 and TRBJ1-2; the match to TRBD1 covers 9 bases. Germline trimming cut 6 bases from V and 4 bases from J; bases unmatched to any gene: 6. The CDR3 totals 14 residues. Germline V gene lookup returns CDR1 SNHLY and CDR2 FYNNEI. CDR3 in amino acids: CASRGQGLSYGYTF. The CDR3 nucleotides read TGTGCCAGCAGGGGACAGGGACTATCCTATGGCTACACCTTC.

V and J are TRBV27 and TRBJ2-3; D gene ambiguous. Germline V gene data show CDR1 as MNHEY and CDR2 as SMNVEV (reference sequence). CDR3 length: 15 amino acids. V dropped 2 bases and J dropped 0 bases, with 9 bases sitting between them. CDR3 nucleotides: TGTGCCAGCAGTTTAGGAGAGACTAGCACAGATACGCAGTATTTT. It yields the protein CASSLGETSTDTQYF.

The chain couples TRBV6-5 to TRBJ1-3; unclear D gene. The germline CDR1 and CDR2 sequences are MNHEY and SVGAGI. This CDR3 is 16 amino acids long. The ends were cut back, 0 bases at V and 0 bases at J, with 9 bases in the middle. CDR3 bases: TGTGCCAGCAGTTACTCTGGGGTACTCTCTGGAAACACCATATATTTT. It translates to CASSYSGVLSGNTIYF.

The CDR3 reads CASSQVSGPNTGELFF. The CDR3 DNA follows: TGTGCCAGCAGCCAAGTGTCCGGACCCAACACCGGGGAGCTGTTTTTT. This rearrangement joins TRBV4-2 to TRBJ2-2; no firm D call. The V gene lost 1 base and the J gene lost 2 bases, with 11 bases spanning the gap. Germline CDR1 reads LGHNA; CDR2 reads YNFKEQ. This CDR3 region has 16 residues.

The V call is TRBV4-2, the J call TRBJ1-5; 10 positions match TRBD1. Germline assignment: CDR1 LGHNA and CDR2 YNFKEQ. V trimming: 3 bases; J trimming: 3 bases; junction bases outside the gene matches: 8. CDR3 size: 17 residues. The CDR3, as DNA: TGTGCCAGCAGCCAGACGAGGGACAGGGGTATCAATCAGCCCCAGCATTTT. Its protein is CASSQTRDRGINQPQHF.

The chain carries TRBV10-3 and TRBJ2-7; D possibly uses TRBD1 or TRBD2 (5 bases each). The ends were cut back, 5 bases at V and 10 bases at J, with 15 bases in the middle. Germline V gives CDR1 ENHRY, CDR2 SYGVKD. CDR3 length equals 12 residues. The CDR3 DNA reads TGTGCCATCAGTCTGAGGGACGGTGGACAGTACTTC. It encodes CAISLRDGGQYF.

The chain links TRBV5-1 to TRBJ1-1; D is perhaps TRBD1 (5 bases). With 0 bases removed from V and 11 bases from J, the gap between germline ends came to 8 bases. The germline CDR1 and CDR2 sequences are SGHRS and YFSETQ. CDR3 size: 11 residues. CDR3 sequence reads: CASSLEGAAFF. The DNA for the CDR3 is TGCGCCAGCAGCTTGGAAGGGGCGGCTTTCTTT.

J is TRBJ2-5 and V is TRBV9; 8 nucleotides agree with TRBD2. The CDR3 runs 14 residues. Germline CDR1 SGDLS, CDR2 YYNGEE. V was pared by 3 bases and J by 5 bases, with 6 bases of the junction left unmatched. This chain's CDR3 is CASSAGTGGETQYF. The DNA for the CDR3 is TGTGCCAGCAGCGCCGGGACGGGGGGGGAGACCCAGTACTTC.

The chain recombines TRBV5-1 with TRBJ1-4; D perhaps matches TRBD1 (6 bases). Deletions cut 5 bases from V and 0 bases from J, with 11 bases between. The CDR3 has 15 residues. Germline V CDR1 and CDR2: SGHRS, YFSETQ. This chain's CDR3 is CASRSSGATNEKLFF. CDR3 nucleotides: TGCGCCAGCAGGTCATCAGGGGCAACTAATGAAAAACTGTTTTTT.

This chain uses TRBV5-4 with TRBJ2-3; 15 nucleotides align to TRBD2. Germline CDR1 is SGHNT and CDR2 is YYREEE (reference sequence). The V gene end was trimmed by 4 bases and the J gene end by 5 bases; junction bases not matched to a gene: 5. The CDR3 sequence is 16 residues long. The CDR3 coding sequence is TGTGCCAGCAGCGGACTAGCGGGAGGGGGTTTAGATACGCAGTATTTT. Encoded protein: CASSGLAGGGLDTQYF.

The gene calls are TRBV5-1 and TRBJ1-2; the match to TRBD1 covers 7 bases. The CDR3 contains 15 residues. The junction had 10 bases not matched to a gene; V was cut back by 4 bases and J by 4 bases. Germline values: CDR1 SGHRS, CDR2 YFSETQ. DNA of the CDR3: TGCGCCAGCAGCCCAGGCGGGACAGCCTCCTATGGCTACACCTTC. Protein sequence: CASSPGGTASYGYTF.

V usage is TRBV5-1 and J usage is TRBJ2-3; a weak D match, TRBD2 (6 bases). The germline V gene encodes CDR1 SGHRS and CDR2 YFSETQ. Trimming shortened V by 4 bases and J by 6 bases, and 18 bases separated the two germline ends. The CDR3 covers 15 residues. CDR3 sequence (DNA): TGCGCCAGCAGCCGCCCCGACGGGGGAGGCGATACGCAGTATTTT. Encoded protein: CASSRPDGGGDTQYF.

The chain links TRBV9 to TRBJ2-3; the match to TRBD2 covers 10 bases. The CDR3 length is 16 residues. From germline, CDR1 is SGDLS and CDR2 YYNGEE. Trimming took 0 bases from V and 5 from J; bases not matched to a gene: 6. CDR3 amino acids: CASSVALAGVLDTQYF. Written as DNA, the CDR3 is TGTGCCAGCAGCGTAGCCCTAGCGGGAGTGTTAGATACGCAGTATTTT.

This chain uses TRBV15 with TRBJ2-1; 9 nucleotides line up with TRBD2. In germline, CDR1 is LNHNV, CDR2 YYDKDF (reference sequence). V shed 3 bases, J shed 6 bases, and the junction held 6 bases outside the gene matches. The CDR3 runs to 15 residues. The CDR3 sequence is CATSSPAGGFNEQFF. The CDR3 DNA sequence: TGTGCCACCAGCAGTCCAGCGGGAGGTTTCAATGAGCAGTTCTTC.

This chain links TRBV10-3 with TRBJ1-2; a possible D gene is TRBD1 (6 bases). V lost 10 bases and J 0 bases, leaving 18 bases between the germline ends. The CDR3 contains 15 residues. Germline loops: CDR1 ENHRY, CDR2 SYGVKD. CDR3 amino acids: CATRGADGSNYGYTF. The CDR3 bases are TGTGCCACAAGGGGGGCGGACGGTTCTAACTATGGCTACACCTTC.